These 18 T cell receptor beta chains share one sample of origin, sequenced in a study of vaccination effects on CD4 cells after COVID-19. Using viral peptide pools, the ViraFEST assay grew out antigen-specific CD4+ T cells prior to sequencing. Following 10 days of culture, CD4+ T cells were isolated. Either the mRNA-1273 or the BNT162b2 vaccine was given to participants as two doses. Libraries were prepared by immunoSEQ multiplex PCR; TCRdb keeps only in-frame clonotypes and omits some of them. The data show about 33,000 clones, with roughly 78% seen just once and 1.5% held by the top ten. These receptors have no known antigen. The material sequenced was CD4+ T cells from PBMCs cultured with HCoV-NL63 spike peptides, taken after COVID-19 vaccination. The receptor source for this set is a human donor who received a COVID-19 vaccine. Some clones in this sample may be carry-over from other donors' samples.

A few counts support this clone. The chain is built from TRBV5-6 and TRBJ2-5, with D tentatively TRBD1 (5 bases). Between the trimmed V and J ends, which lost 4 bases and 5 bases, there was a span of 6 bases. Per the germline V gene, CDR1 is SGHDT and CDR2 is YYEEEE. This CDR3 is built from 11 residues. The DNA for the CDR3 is TGTGCCAGCAGCCGACAGGAGACCCAGTACTTC. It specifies CASSRQETQYF.

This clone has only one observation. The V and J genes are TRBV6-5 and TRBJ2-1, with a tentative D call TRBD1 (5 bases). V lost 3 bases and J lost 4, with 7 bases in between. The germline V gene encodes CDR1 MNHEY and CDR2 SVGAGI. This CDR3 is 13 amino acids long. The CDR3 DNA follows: TGTGCCAGCAGTTATAAGGGGTACAATGAGCAGTTCTTC. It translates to CASSYKGYNEQFF.

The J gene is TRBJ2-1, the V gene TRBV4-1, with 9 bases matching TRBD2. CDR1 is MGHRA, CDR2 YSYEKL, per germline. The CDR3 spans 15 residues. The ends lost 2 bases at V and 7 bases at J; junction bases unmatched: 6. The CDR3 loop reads CASSQLLTSGNEQFF. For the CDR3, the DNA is TGCGCCAGCAGCCAACTGTTGACTAGCGGTAATGAGCAGTTCTTC.

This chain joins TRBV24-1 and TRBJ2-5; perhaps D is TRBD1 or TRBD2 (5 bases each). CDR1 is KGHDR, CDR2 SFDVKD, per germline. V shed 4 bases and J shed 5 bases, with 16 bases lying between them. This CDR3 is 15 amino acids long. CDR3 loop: CATSDIGALGETQYF. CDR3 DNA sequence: TGTGCCACCAGTGACATCGGGGCCCTCGGGGAGACCCAGTACTTC.

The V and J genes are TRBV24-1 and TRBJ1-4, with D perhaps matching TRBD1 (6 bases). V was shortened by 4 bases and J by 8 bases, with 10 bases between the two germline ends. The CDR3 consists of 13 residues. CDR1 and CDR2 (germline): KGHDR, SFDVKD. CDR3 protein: CATSEAGTEKLFF. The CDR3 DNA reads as TGTGCCACCAGTGAAGCAGGGACAGAAAAACTGTTTTTT.

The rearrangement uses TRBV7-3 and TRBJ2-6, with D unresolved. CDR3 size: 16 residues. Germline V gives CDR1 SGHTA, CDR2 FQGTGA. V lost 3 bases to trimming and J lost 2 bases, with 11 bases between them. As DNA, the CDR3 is TGTGCCAGCAGCTTTCTTTACGGAACTGGGGCCAACGTCCTGACTTTC. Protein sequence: CASSFLYGTGANVLTF.

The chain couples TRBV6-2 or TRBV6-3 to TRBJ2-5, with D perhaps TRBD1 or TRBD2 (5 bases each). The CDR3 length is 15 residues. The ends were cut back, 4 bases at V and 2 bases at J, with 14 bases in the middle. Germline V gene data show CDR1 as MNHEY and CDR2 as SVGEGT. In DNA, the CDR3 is TGTGCCAGCAGTTGGGGGACGTCCTTTCAAGAGACCCAGTACTTC. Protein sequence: CASSWGTSFQETQYF.

This CDR3 is CASSLQDTGELFF. The CDR3 DNA reads TGTGCCAGCAGCCTCCAAGACACCGGGGAGCTGTTTTTT. The chain combines TRBV5-6 with TRBJ2-2; D is undetermined. The length of the CDR3 is 13 residues. Trimming took off 4 bases at V and 3 bases at J, with 7 bases between the two ends. CDR1 SGHDT and CDR2 YYEEEE come from the germline V gene.

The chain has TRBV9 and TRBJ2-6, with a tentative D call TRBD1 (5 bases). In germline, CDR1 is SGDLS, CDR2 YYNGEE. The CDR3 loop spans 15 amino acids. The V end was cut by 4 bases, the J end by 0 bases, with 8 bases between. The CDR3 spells CASSTQGSGANVLTF. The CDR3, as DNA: TGTGCCAGCAGCACTCAGGGCTCTGGGGCCAACGTCCTGACTTTC.

Here the CDR3 DNA reads TGTGCCAGCAGACCGGGGGGATATGGCTACACCTTC. This encodes CASRPGGYGYTF. The rearrangement joins TRBV28 to TRBJ1-2; a possible D gene is TRBD1 (5 bases). CDR3 length: 12 amino acids. Germline loops: CDR1 MDHEN, CDR2 SYDVKM. Trimming pared 6 bases from V and 5 bases from J, leaving 10 bases between.

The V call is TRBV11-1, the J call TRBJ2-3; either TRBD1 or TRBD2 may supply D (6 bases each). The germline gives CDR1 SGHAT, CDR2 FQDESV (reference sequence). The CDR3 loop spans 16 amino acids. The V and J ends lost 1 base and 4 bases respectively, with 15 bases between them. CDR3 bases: TGTGCCAGCAGCTTAGGGCCGGGGGCAGGTTCAGATACGCAGTATTTT. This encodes CASSLGPGAGSDTQYF. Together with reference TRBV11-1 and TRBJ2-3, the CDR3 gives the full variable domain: EAEVAQSPRYKITEKSQAVAFWCDPISGHATLYWYRQILGQGPELLVQFQDESVVDDSQLPKDRFSAERLKGVDSTLKIQPAELGDSAMYLCASSLGPGAGSDTQYFGPGTRLTVL.

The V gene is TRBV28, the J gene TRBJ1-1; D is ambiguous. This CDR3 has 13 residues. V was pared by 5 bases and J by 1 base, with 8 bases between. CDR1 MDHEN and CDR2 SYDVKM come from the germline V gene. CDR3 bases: TGTGCCAGCAGTCTCCGACGGAACACTGAAGCTTTCTTT. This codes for CASSLRRNTEAFF.

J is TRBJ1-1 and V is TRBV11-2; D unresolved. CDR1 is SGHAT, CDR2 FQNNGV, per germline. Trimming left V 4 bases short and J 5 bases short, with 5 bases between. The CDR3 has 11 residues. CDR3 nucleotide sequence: TGTGCCAGCAGCTCTCGAACTGAAGCTTTCTTT. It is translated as CASSSRTEAFF.

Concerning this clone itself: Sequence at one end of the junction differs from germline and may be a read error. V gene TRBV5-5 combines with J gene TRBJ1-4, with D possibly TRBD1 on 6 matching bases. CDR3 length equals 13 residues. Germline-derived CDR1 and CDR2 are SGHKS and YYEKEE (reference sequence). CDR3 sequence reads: CASSPFPGASQLF. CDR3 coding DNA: TGTGCCAGCAGTCCCTTTCCGGGGGCGAGCCAACTTTTT. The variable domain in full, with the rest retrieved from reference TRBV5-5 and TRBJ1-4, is DAGVTQSPTHLIKTRGQQVTLRCSPISGHKSVSWYQQVLGQGPQFIFQYYEKEERGRGNFPDRFSARQFPNYSSELNVNALLLGDSALYLCASSPFPGASQLFGSGTQLSVL.

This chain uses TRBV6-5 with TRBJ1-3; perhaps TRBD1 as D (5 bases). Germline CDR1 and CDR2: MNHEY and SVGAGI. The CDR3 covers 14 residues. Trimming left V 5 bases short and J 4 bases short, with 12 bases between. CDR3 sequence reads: CASSRGTLGNTIYF. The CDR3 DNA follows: TGTGCCAGCAGTCGGGGGACGCTAGGAAACACCATATATTTT.

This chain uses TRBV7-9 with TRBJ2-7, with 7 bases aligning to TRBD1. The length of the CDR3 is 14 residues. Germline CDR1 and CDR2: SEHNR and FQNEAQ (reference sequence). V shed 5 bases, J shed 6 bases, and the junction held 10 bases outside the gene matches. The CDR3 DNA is TGTGCCAGCAGCAAAGACAGGGCAGAAAGCGAGCAGTACGTC. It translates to CASSKDRAESEQYV.

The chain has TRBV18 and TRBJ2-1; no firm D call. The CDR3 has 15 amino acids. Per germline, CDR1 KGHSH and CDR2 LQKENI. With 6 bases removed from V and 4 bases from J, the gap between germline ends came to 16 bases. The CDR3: CASSQSKTAYNEQFF. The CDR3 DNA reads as TGTGCCAGCTCGCAATCCAAGACTGCGTACAATGAGCAGTTCTTC.

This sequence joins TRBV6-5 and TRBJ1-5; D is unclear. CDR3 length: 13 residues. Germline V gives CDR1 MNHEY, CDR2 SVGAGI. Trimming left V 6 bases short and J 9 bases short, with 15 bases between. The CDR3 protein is CASRVDRVGPQHF. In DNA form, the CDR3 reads TGTGCCAGCAGAGTAGACCGCGTGGGGCCCCAGCATTTT.